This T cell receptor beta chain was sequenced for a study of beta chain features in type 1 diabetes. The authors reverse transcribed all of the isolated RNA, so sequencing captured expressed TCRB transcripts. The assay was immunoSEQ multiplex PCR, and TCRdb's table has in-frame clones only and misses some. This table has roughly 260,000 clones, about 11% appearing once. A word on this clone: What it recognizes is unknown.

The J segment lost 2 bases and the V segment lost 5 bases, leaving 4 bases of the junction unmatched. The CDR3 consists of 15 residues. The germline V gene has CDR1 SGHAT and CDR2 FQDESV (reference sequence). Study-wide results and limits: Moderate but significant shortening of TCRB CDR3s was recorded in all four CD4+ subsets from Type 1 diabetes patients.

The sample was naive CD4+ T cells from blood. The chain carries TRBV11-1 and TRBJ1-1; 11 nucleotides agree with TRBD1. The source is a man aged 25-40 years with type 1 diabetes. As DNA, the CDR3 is TGTGCCAGCAGCCTCTGGACAGGGGGCAACACTGAAGCTTTCTTT. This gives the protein CASSLWTGGNTEAFF.